This is a list of T cell receptor beta chains from one sample in a study of T cells after yellow fever vaccination. TCRdb re-called the 5' RACE reads with MiXCR, one entry per CDR3 protein. Altogether about 250,000 distinct CDR3 sequences are present, more than 3.5% being singletons, with the ten largest covering around a fifth. Sequences were derived from PBMCs, sampled 15 days after the yellow fever booster vaccination. These receptors came from a man aged 18 to 35 who received the YFV17D yellow fever vaccine. CDR3s include the opening cysteine and the closing phenylalanine or tryptophan. Each record gives: V gene, CDR3 protein.

TRBV12-3/TRBV12-4,CASSPGQGVRYEQYF
TRBV9,CASSGGTGAYGYTF
TRBV24-1,CATSPYPYGQDTDTQYF
TRBV11-2,CASSSGYTF
TRBV5-1,CASSLDGQPGFPQHF
TRBV28,CASGPGTQYF
TRBV6-5,CASSYSGTGGSYNEQFF
TRBV4-3,CASSQSIPDTQYF
TRBV19,CASNRGTMNTEAFF
TRBV4-1,CASSQDWQAAFF
TRBV7-2,CASSWGGAASGELFF
TRBV7-2,CATRESRGNQPQHF
TRBV7-7,CASSPDRGSSTDTQYF
TRBV20-1,CSATTPGDTQYF
TRBV4-3,CASSPLAGGTGELFF
TRBV15,CATSREMVSNSGNTIYF
TRBV7-3,CASSLDPTPYNEQFF
TRBV10-3,CAISDTGDSGYTF